This passage covers 23 T cell receptor beta chains from one sample sequenced in a study of T-cell memory formation after mild COVID-19. TCRdb analysed the 5' RACE reads with MiXCR anew, one entry per CDR3 protein. The sample yields approximately 170,000 distinct CDR3 sequences, under 15% seen once. Sequencing was performed on PBMCs or a T cell subset sorted from them (not recorded which). These receptors were taken from a man between 18 and 35 years old who had mild COVID-19 (a few samples of this study predate the infection). Cell type and time point are not known.

The table lists this clonotype with many counts. The chain combines TRBV10-3 with TRBJ2-7; possible D gene TRBD2, 7 bases. The CDR3 totals 14 residues. Germline V gene data show CDR1 as ENHRY and CDR2 as SYGVKD. The V end lost 4 bases, the J end lost 6 bases, and 16 bases lay between the germline ends. CDR3 amino acids: CAISVRYREGEQYF. In DNA form, the CDR3 reads TGTGCCATCAGTGTCCGGTACAGGGAGGGCGAGCAGTACTTC.

This clonotype has ten or more counts. V and J are TRBV7-6 and TRBJ2-1; D call uncertain. Germline CDR1 is SGHVS and CDR2 is FNYEAQ. The CDR3 has 13 residues. With 1 base removed from V and 9 bases from J, the gap between germline ends came to 10 bases. CDR3 coding DNA: TGTGCCAGCAGCTTAGGTAGTCCCGGTGAGCAGTTCTTC. Amino acids: CASSLGSPGEQFF.

CDR3 in amino acids: CSARAGQGVGETQYF. The DNA for the CDR3 is TGCAGTGCTAGAGCGGGCCAGGGGGTCGGGGAGACCCAGTACTTC. V is TRBV20-1 and J is TRBJ2-5, with 7 bases aligning to TRBD1. J lost 5 bases, V lost 1 base, and 10 bases had no gene match. The V gene's germline CDR1 is DFQATT and CDR2 SNEGSKA (reference sequence). The CDR3 length is 15 residues.

The chain combines TRBV7-2 with TRBJ2-7, with 12 bases that match TRBD2. V gave up 6 bases and J gave up 2 bases; unmatched junction bases: 2. CDR1 SGHTA and CDR2 FQGNSA come from the germline V gene. The CDR3 extends over 14 amino acids. The CDR3 region has the DNA TGTGCCAGCAGACTAGCGGGGGGAGCCTACGAGCAGTACTTC. Its protein product is CASRLAGGAYEQYF.

This clonotype was seen a few times. At one boundary the junction diverges from the germline segment, which might be a read error. This chain connects TRBV7-8 to TRBJ2-7, with a weak D call TRBD1 (5 bases). CDR3 length: 12 amino acids. Germline loops: CDR1 SGHVS, CDR2 FQNEAQ. The CDR3: CASRLDSYEQYF. CDR3 nucleotide sequence: TGTGCCAGCAGGTTAGACAGCTACGAGCAGTACTTC.

Only a few counts were recorded for this clonotype. This chain connects TRBV9 to TRBJ1-2; D gene unclear. Germline CDR1 reads SGDLS; CDR2 reads YYNGEE. V lost 0 bases to trimming and J lost 5 bases, with 14 bases between them. CDR3 size: 15 residues. The chain's CDR3 is CASSVGSAATYGYTF. The CDR3 nucleotides read TGTGCCAGCAGCGTAGGTTCGGCAGCAACTTATGGCTACACCTTC.

V and J are TRBV14 and TRBJ2-5; a possible D gene is TRBD2 (5 bases). The V end lost 0 bases, the J end lost 2 bases, and 7 bases lay between the germline ends. CDR1 and CDR2 from the germline V gene are SGHDN and FVKESK. This CDR3 comprises 14 residues. The CDR3 protein is CASSQDRLQETQYF. The CDR3 DNA follows: TGTGCCAGCAGCCAAGACCGACTACAAGAGACCCAGTACTTC.

The chain recombines TRBV3-1 with TRBJ1-2, with D maybe TRBD1 (5 bases). The CDR3 has 14 residues. V lost 4 bases and J 2 bases, leaving 11 bases between the germline ends. Germline lookup yields CDR1 LGHDT and CDR2 YNNKEL (reference sequence). Written as DNA, the CDR3 is TGTGCCAGCAGCCTATGGGGCAGAAACTATGGCTACACCTTC. Protein sequence: CASSLWGRNYGYTF.

This clonotype was picked up a small number of times. The chain has TRBV6-1 and TRBJ2-3; 9 positions agree with TRBD2. V dropped 6 bases and J dropped 2; count of bases not matched to a gene: 6. Germline V gives CDR1 MNHNS, CDR2 SASEGT. This CDR3 comprises 15 residues. The CDR3 sequence is CASSRAGGITDTQYF. CDR3 in DNA: TGTGCCAGCAGCCGAGCGGGGGGAATCACAGATACGCAGTATTTT.

This sequence joins TRBV7-9 and TRBJ1-1, with 8 bases matching TRBD1. The CDR3 totals 15 residues. The germline V gene has CDR1 SEHNR and CDR2 FQNEAQ (reference sequence). V was clipped by 1 base and J by 3 bases; unmatched bases: 4. Here the CDR3 reads CASSLEAGGYTEAFF. The DNA for the CDR3 is TGTGCCAGCAGCTTAGAAGCAGGGGGCTACACTGAAGCTTTCTTT. The complete variable domain, with remaining parts taken from reference TRBV7-9 and TRBJ1-1, reads DTGVSQNPRHKITKRGQNVTFRCDPISEHNRLYWYRQTLGQGPEFLTYFQNEAQLEKSRLLSDRFSAERPKGSFSTLEIQRTEQGDSAMYLCASSLEAGGYTEAFFGQGTRLTVV.

The chain couples TRBV11-2 to TRBJ2-5; D uncertain. Looked up from germline, CDR1 is SGHAT and CDR2 is FQNNGV. The CDR3 has 14 amino acids. V was trimmed by 1 base and J by 1 base, leaving 7 bases between them. CDR3: CASSLGHGQETQYF. The DNA for the CDR3 is TGTGCCAGCAGCTTAGGACACGGCCAAGAGACCCAGTACTTC.

V is TRBV28 and J is TRBJ1-5; 7 nucleotides line up with TRBD1. The germline V gene encodes CDR1 MDHEN and CDR2 SYDVKM. This CDR3 has 13 residues. V gave up 5 bases and J gave up 5 bases; unmatched junction bases: 3. The CDR3 region is CASSDRVDQPQHF. The CDR3 nucleotides read TGTGCCAGCAGTGACAGGGTGGATCAGCCCCAGCATTTT.

The sample holds a few counts of this clonotype. This chain uses TRBV9 with TRBJ2-7, with 7 bases matching TRBD2. CDR3 length: 14 amino acids. Germline loops: CDR1 SGDLS, CDR2 YYNGEE. J was trimmed by 0 bases and V by 5 bases; bases with no gene match: 5. CDR3 in amino acids: CASSRSGDSYEQYF. CDR3 in DNA: TGTGCCAGCAGTCGGAGCGGGGACTCCTACGAGCAGTACTTC.

The chain uses TRBV11-2 and TRBJ2-7; a possible D gene is TRBD2 (6 bases). The germline V gene has CDR1 SGHAT and CDR2 FQNNGV. CDR3 length: 13 residues. The ends were cut back, 1 base at V and 3 bases at J, with 7 bases in the middle. The CDR3 is CASSLGGIYEQYF. In DNA, the CDR3 is TGTGCCAGCAGCTTAGGCGGGATCTACGAGCAGTACTTC.

This chain uses TRBV7-3 with TRBJ2-7, with 13 bases identical to TRBD2. The CDR3 is made up of 16 amino acids. Germline V gene sequence: CDR1 SGHTA, CDR2 FQGTGA. J lost 6 bases, V lost 5 bases, and 10 bases had no gene match. CDR3 DNA: TGTGCCAGCAGCCCCACCTTGGGGACTAGCGGGGTCGAGCAGTACTTC. Amino acid sequence: CASSPTLGTSGVEQYF.

This clonotype was detected a few times. This chain links TRBV12-3 or TRBV12-4 with TRBJ2-3, with TRBD2 matching 11 bases. CDR3 length: 18 residues. With V trimmed by 2 bases and J by 1 base, 8 bases remained unmatched. CDR3 protein: CASSLRLAGGPGTDTQYF. DNA for the CDR3: TGTGCCAGCAGTTTAAGGCTAGCGGGGGGCCCGGGCACAGATACGCAGTATTTT.

This clonotype showed up just a few times. The rearrangement links TRBV7-9 to TRBJ2-1; tentative D call: TRBD1 (5 bases). Trimming shortened V by 5 bases and J by 3 bases, and 11 bases separated the two germline ends. This CDR3 contains 14 residues. CDR1 is SEHNR, CDR2 FQNEAQ, per germline (reference sequence). The CDR3 DNA reads TGTGCCAGCAGCCCAGTGACAGACTACAATGAGCAGTTCTTC. This encodes CASSPVTDYNEQFF.

This chain links TRBV7-2 with TRBJ2-3, with TRBD2 matching 10 bases. CDR1 and CDR2 from the germline V gene are SGHTA and FQGNSA. The CDR3 runs to 16 residues. J was trimmed by 2 bases and V by 5 bases; bases with no gene match: 7. DNA of the CDR3: TGTGCCAGCAGCCAGCTAGCGGGGGCCCACACAGATACGCAGTATTTT. It yields the protein CASSQLAGAHTDTQYF.

This clonotype was counted a few times. V is TRBV7-8 and J is TRBJ2-5; TRBD1 aligns across 10 bases. From germline, CDR1 is SGHVS and CDR2 FQNEAQ. V was clipped by 3 bases and J by 6 bases; unmatched bases: 10. The CDR3 is 16 amino acids. CDR3 DNA sequence: TGTGCCAGCAGCTTTTCGAGACAGGGGGCAATGAAGACCCAGTACTTC. Translation gives CASSFSRQGAMKTQYF.

The rearrangement links TRBV27 to TRBJ2-2, with 8 bases that match TRBD2. Germline loops: CDR1 MNHEY, CDR2 SMNVEV (reference sequence). Trimming cost V 8 bases and J 6 bases; bases outside gene matches: 8. The CDR3 runs to 14 residues. The CDR3 is CASSSSGVAGELFF. The CDR3 DNA follows: TGTGCCAGCTCGAGTAGCGGGGTGGCCGGGGAGCTGTTTTTT.

A few counts support this clonotype. This sequence joins TRBV27 and TRBJ2-5; tentatively, D is TRBD1 or TRBD2 (6 bases each). The CDR3 spans 17 residues. Germline assignment: CDR1 MNHEY and CDR2 SMNVEV (reference sequence). With 8 bases removed from V and 7 bases from J, the gap between germline ends came to 29 bases. CDR3 DNA: TGTGCCAGCGGCCGAGCGACTAGAGGGGGGCCCATGGGGACCCAGTACTTC. Amino acids: CASGRATRGGPMGTQYF.

In this sample, this clonotype turned up many times. The V and J genes are TRBV5-4 and TRBJ2-5; TRBD1 agrees at 7 bases. Germline loops: CDR1 SGHNT, CDR2 YYREEE (reference sequence). This CDR3 region has 15 residues. J lost 1 base, V lost 4 bases, and 7 bases had no gene match. The CDR3 DNA reads as TGTGCCAGCAGCGGACGACAGGGTTTCCAAGAGACCCAGTACTTC. As protein: CASSGRQGFQETQYF.

The table lists this clonotype with a few counts. The rearrangement links TRBV12-3 or TRBV12-4 to TRBJ1-5; the D gene is possibly TRBD1 (5 bases). With 3 bases removed from V and 9 bases from J, the gap between germline ends came to 15 bases. CDR3 length: 14 residues. CDR3 sequence: CASSLGVEFWPQHF. For the CDR3, the DNA is TGTGCCAGCAGTTTGGGGGTAGAGTTTTGGCCCCAGCATTTT.